Each of the 22 T cell receptor beta chains below was sequenced from the same sample in a study of cytomegalovirus exposure and HLA in healthy donors. 13 Jbeta primers and 60 Vbeta primers were used for the PCR. The data were produced by immunoSEQ multiplex PCR, yet TCRdb's version contains in-frame clones alone and is incomplete. This sample has about 170,000 clones, with roughly 70% found just once. The source material was PBMCs. The receptors derive from a girl aged 5-17 years in good health and CMV-seronegative.

The gene calls are TRBV10-3 and TRBJ1-2, with a possible D match to TRBD1 (5 bases). CDR3 length: 13 amino acids. The germline CDR1 and CDR2 sequences are ENHRY and SYGVKD. V was clipped by 8 bases and J by 3 bases, with 13 bases between them. The CDR3 sequence: CAISYGGDYGYTF. The DNA for the CDR3 is TGTGCCATCTCGTACGGAGGGGACTATGGCTACACCTTC.

This clone was counted only a few times. As DNA, the CDR3 is TGTGCCAGCAGCCCCATGGACAGGGTTAGTGACACTGAAGCTTTCTTT. Translating it yields CASSPMDRVSDTEAFF. V and J are TRBV27 and TRBJ1-1; TRBD1 matches 8 bases. The CDR3 loop spans 16 amino acids. Germline CDR1 is MNHEY and CDR2 is SMNVEV (reference sequence). V lost 6 bases, J lost 3 bases, and 12 bases stayed unmatched.

This clone came up a few times. This sequence joins TRBV19 and TRBJ2-3; TRBD1 matches 7 bases. Germline trimming cut 6 bases from V and 4 bases from J; bases unmatched to any gene: 10. The CDR3 has 15 amino acids. Germline V gene sequence: CDR1 LNHDA, CDR2 SQIVND (reference sequence). CDR3 sequence reads: CASRPSTTGADTQYF. The CDR3, as DNA: TGTGCCAGTAGACCATCAACTACAGGGGCAGATACGCAGTATTTT. Full variable domain (remainder filled in from reference TRBV19 and TRBJ2-3): DGGITQSPKYLFRKEGQNVTLSCEQNLNHDAMYWYRQDPGQGLRLIYYSQIVNDFQKGDIAEGYSVSREKKESFPLTVTSAQKNPTAFYLCASRPSTTGADTQYFGPGTRLTVL.

The chain is built from TRBV5-1 and TRBJ2-5, with 9 bases aligning to TRBD2. The CDR3 consists of 16 residues. The ends lost 9 bases at V and 5 bases at J; junction bases unmatched: 17. Germline loops: CDR1 SGHRS, CDR2 YFSETQ. The CDR3 sequence: CATRSQIVAGAETQYF. The DNA of the CDR3 is TGCGCCACCAGAAGTCAGATAGTAGCGGGGGCGGAGACCCAGTACTTC.

This clone was counted between two and nine times. The V call is TRBV7-9, the J call TRBJ1-1; D may be TRBD1 (5 bases). The CDR3 contains 15 residues. Trimming stripped 1 base from V and 3 bases from J, with 12 bases between. Per the germline V gene, CDR1 is SEHNR and CDR2 is FQNEAQ (reference sequence). CDR3 sequence: CASSLEGAMDTEAFF. As DNA, the CDR3 is TGTGCCAGCAGCTTAGAAGGGGCGATGGACACTGAAGCTTTCTTT.

The gene calls are TRBV13 and TRBJ1-1; no clear D. The length of the CDR3 is 12 residues. V shed 5 bases and J shed 7 bases, with 11 bases lying between them. Germline V CDR1 and CDR2: PRHDT, FYEKMQ (reference sequence). CDR3 nucleotides: TGTGCCAGCAGCGATCAGAATAATGAAGCTTTCTTT. Translating gives CASSDQNNEAFF.

The gene calls are TRBV6-6 and TRBJ1-5; no firm D call. The V end lost 2 bases, the J end lost 6 bases, and 14 bases lay between the germline ends. The germline V gene has CDR1 MNHNY and CDR2 SVGAGI (reference sequence). This CDR3 is built from 15 residues. CDR3 residues: CASSYTETLSQPQHF. The CDR3 nucleotides read TGTGCCAGCAGTTACACTGAGACATTGTCTCAGCCCCAGCATTTT.

J is TRBJ2-7 and V is TRBV14; TRBD1 matches at 9 bases. Losses at the gene ends were 0 bases for V and 4 bases for J; bases not matched to a gene: 7. The CDR3 contains 16 residues. Per germline, CDR1 SGHDN and CDR2 FVKESK. This CDR3 reads CASSQDGTGRLYEQYF. DNA of the CDR3: TGTGCCAGCAGCCAAGATGGGACAGGGCGATTATACGAGCAGTACTTC.

This clone was seen a single time. V usage is TRBV5-6 and J usage is TRBJ1-1; D may be TRBD1 (5 bases). Germline V gives CDR1 SGHDT, CDR2 YYEEEE. The CDR3 is 14 amino acids. Trimming shortened V by 3 bases and J by 4 bases, and 13 bases separated the two germline ends. For the CDR3, the DNA is TGTGCCAGCAGCTCCGCCTCAGGGTCCACTGAAGCTTTCTTT. Its translation: CASSSASGSTEAFF.

This chain uses TRBV5-3 with TRBJ1-2; D not resolved. Being an ORF, TRBV5-3 has a function that is uncertain. There are 16 residues in the CDR3. V gave up 5 bases and J gave up 5 bases, with 22 bases separating them. CDR3 nucleotide sequence: TGTGCCAGAAGTAAGCGAACTGTCGGACTGCCGTATGGCTACACCTTC. The encoded protein is CARSKRTVGLPYGYTF.

This clone was detected only a few times. V gene TRBV15 combines with J gene TRBJ1-2; 10 nucleotides match TRBD1. Germline V gene lookup returns CDR1 LNHNV and CDR2 YYDKDF (reference sequence). With 9 bases clipped from V and 7 bases from J, the junction kept 14 bases outside the gene matches. This CDR3 contains 15 residues. The CDR3 DNA sequence: TGTGCCACTGCGCGCGTCGGACAGGGGGTGAGTGGCTACACCTTC. It is translated as CATARVGQGVSGYTF.

The V and J genes are TRBV7-3 and TRBJ2-2, with 13 positions matching TRBD2. Germline V CDR1 and CDR2: SGHTA, FQGTGA. This CDR3 is built from 15 residues. V lost 5 bases to trimming and J lost 6 bases; unmatched junction nucleotides: 3. The CDR3 spells CASSPGLAGAGELFF. The CDR3 region has the DNA TGTGCCAGCAGCCCCGGACTAGCGGGGGCCGGGGAGCTGTTTTTT.

This clone was found a few times. The rearrangement joins TRBV15 to TRBJ1-1, with 10 bases that match TRBD1. The V and J ends lost 11 bases and 11 bases, in that order; junction bases with no gene match: 20. Germline loops: CDR1 LNHNV, CDR2 YYDKDF (reference sequence). There are 15 residues in the CDR3. DNA for the CDR3: TGTGCCGCCTCCGCCCCGACAGGGGGCCAGATGGACGCTTTCTTT. Translating gives CAASAPTGGQMDAFF.

This clone showed up just a few times. This chain connects TRBV11-2 to TRBJ2-4; D possibly corresponds to TRBD2 (6 bases). The CDR3 extends over 16 amino acids. Germline CDR1 is SGHAT and CDR2 is FQNNGV. The V end lost 1 base, the J end lost 1 base, and 11 bases lay between the germline ends. The CDR3 region is CASSLVGRGAKNIQYF. The CDR3 coding sequence is TGTGCCAGCAGCTTAGTGGGGCGGGGTGCCAAAAACATTCAGTACTTC. Supplemented by reference TRBV11-2 and TRBJ2-4, the full variable domain reads EAGVAQSPRYKIIEKRQSVAFWCNPISGHATLYWYQQILGQGPKLLIQFQNNGVVDDSQLPKDRFSAERLKGVDSTLKIQPAKLEDSAVYLCASSLVGRGAKNIQYFGAGTRLSVL.

The rearrangement joins TRBV10-3 to TRBJ2-7; D is undetermined. V dropped 8 bases and J dropped 0 bases, with 8 bases sitting between them. From germline, CDR1 is ENHRY and CDR2 SYGVKD. CDR3 length: 12 amino acids. CDR3 bases: TGTGCCATCGGGCCCGGCTCCTACGAGCAGTACTTC. As protein: CAIGPGSYEQYF.

The CDR3 is CASSLGTSGGLDEQFF. The CDR3 coding sequence is TGTGCCAGCAGCTTGGGGACTAGCGGGGGCCTAGATGAGCAGTTCTTC. The chain couples TRBV7-3 to TRBJ2-1; 14 bases match TRBD2. Germline V CDR1 and CDR2: SGHTA, FQGTGA. This CDR3 region has 16 residues. Unmatched junction bases numbered 6, after V lost 3 bases and J lost 8 bases.

This clone was seen only once. The rearrangement links TRBV7-6 to TRBJ1-1; 7 bases are shared with TRBD1. The CDR3 totals 15 residues. CDR1 is SGHVS and CDR2 is FNYEAQ in the germline V gene. The trim removed 6 bases at V and 6 bases at J, leaving 13 bases unmatched. CDR3 amino acids: CASSLIIQGTSEAFF. The CDR3 nucleotides are TGTGCCAGCAGTCTTATTATACAGGGGACCTCTGAAGCTTTCTTT.

The chain combines TRBV11-2 with TRBJ1-1, with D possibly being TRBD1 (5 bases). The CDR3 totals 12 residues. The V gene lost 5 bases and the J gene lost 1 base, with 5 bases spanning the gap. The germline gives CDR1 SGHAT, CDR2 FQNNGV. The CDR3 region has the DNA TGTGCCAGCAGCCAGGGGAACACTGAAGCTTTCTTT. Its translation: CASSQGNTEAFF.

The V call is TRBV19, the J call TRBJ2-5; 7 bases are a match to TRBD1. Germline V gene data show CDR1 as LNHDA and CDR2 as SQIVND (reference sequence). With V trimmed by 4 bases and J by 2 bases, 10 bases remained unmatched. The CDR3 is made up of 16 amino acids. Here the CDR3 DNA reads TGTGCCAGTAGTACCGGACAGGTTGGATTTCAAGAGACCCAGTACTTC. It translates to CASSTGQVGFQETQYF. Drawing the rest from reference TRBV19 and TRBJ2-5, the complete variable domain is DGGITQSPKYLFRKEGQNVTLSCEQNLNHDAMYWYRQDPGQGLRLIYYSQIVNDFQKGDIAEGYSVSREKKESFPLTVTSAQKNPTAFYLCASSTGQVGFQETQYFGPGTRLLVL.

As regards this clone: Since a much larger clone is just one base distant, this may be a read error. The V and J genes are TRBV9 and TRBJ1-1; D is uncertain. Germline CDR1 is SGDLS and CDR2 is YYNGEE. The germline V and J ends were trimmed by 4 bases and 3 bases, with 4 bases remaining between them. The length of the CDR3 is 11 residues. Here the CDR3 reads CASSPYTEAFF. DNA for the CDR3: TGTGCCAGCAGCCCGTACACTGAAGCTTTCTTT.

This clone was detected once. The rearrangement uses TRBV7-2 and TRBJ1-5; 8 nucleotides line up with TRBD1. The germline gives CDR1 SGHTA, CDR2 FQGNSA. V was pared by 5 bases and J by 1 base, with 4 bases of the junction left unmatched. The CDR3 is 15 residues long. CDR3 in amino acids: CASSPRTGSNQPQHF. DNA of the CDR3: TGTGCCAGCAGCCCCCGGACAGGGAGCAATCAGCCCCAGCATTTT.

This chain connects TRBV18 to TRBJ2-1; D gene unclear. Germline CDR1 and CDR2: KGHSH and LQKENI. The CDR3 runs 15 residues. The V gene lost 1 base and the J gene lost 7 bases, with 14 bases spanning the gap. The CDR3 coding sequence is TGTGCCAGCTCACCACTTCGACAAAATTGGAATGAGCAGTTCTTC. Amino acid sequence: CASSPLRQNWNEQFF.